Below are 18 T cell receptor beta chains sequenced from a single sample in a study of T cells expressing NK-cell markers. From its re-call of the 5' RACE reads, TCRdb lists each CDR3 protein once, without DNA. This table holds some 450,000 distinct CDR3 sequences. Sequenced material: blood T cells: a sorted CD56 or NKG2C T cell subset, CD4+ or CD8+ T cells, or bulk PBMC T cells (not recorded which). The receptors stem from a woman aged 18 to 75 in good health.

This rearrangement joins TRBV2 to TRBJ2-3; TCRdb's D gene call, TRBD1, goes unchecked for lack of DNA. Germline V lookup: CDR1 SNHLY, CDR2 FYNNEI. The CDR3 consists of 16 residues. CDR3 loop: CASTRATGGIKDTQYF.

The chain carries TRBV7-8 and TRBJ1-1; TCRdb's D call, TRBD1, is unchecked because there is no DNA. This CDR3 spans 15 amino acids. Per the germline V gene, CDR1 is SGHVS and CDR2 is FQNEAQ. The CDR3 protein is CASSLVPGANPEAFF. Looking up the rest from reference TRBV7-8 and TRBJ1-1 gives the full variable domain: GAGVSQSPRYKVAKRGQDVALRCDPISGHVSLFWYQQALGQGPEFLTYFQNEAQLDKSGLPSDRFFAERPEGSVSTLKIQRTQQEDSAVYLCASSLVPGANPEAFFGQGTRLTVV.

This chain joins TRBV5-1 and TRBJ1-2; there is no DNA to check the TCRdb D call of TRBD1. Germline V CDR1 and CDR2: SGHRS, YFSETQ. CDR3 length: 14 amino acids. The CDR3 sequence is CASSSSDSAYGYTF.

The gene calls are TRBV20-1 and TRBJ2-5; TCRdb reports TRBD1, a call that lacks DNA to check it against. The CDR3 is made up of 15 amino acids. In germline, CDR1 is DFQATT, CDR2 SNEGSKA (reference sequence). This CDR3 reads CSARDRVRGQETQYF.

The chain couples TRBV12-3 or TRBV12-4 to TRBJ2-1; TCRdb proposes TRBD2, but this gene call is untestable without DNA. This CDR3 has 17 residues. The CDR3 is CASSFPRLRDAWSEQFF.

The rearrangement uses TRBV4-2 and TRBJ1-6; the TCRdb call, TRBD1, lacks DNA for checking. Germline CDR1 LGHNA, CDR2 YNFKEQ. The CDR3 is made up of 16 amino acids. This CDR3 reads CASSQDLQGRNSPLHF.

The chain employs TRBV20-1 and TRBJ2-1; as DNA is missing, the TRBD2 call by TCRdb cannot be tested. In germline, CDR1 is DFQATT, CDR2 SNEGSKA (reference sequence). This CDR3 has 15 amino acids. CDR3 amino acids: CSASESGRQYNEQFF.

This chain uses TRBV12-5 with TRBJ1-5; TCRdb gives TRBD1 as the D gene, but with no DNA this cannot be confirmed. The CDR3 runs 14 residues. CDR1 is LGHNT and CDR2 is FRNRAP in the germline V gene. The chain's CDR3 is CASGLVHREQPQHF.

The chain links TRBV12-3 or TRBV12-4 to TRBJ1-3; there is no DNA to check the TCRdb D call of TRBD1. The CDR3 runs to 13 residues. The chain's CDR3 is CASERDIGNTIYF.

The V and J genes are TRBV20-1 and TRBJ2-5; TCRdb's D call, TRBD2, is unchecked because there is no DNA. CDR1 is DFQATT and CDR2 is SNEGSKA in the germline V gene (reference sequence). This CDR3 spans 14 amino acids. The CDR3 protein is CSAGEVLGQETQYF.

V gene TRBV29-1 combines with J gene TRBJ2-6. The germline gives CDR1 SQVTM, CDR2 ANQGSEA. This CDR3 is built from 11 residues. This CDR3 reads CSVVGANVLTF.

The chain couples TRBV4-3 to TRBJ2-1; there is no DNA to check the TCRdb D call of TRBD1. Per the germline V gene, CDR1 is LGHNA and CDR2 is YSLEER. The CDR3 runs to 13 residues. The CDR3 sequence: CASSQDPGFEQFF.

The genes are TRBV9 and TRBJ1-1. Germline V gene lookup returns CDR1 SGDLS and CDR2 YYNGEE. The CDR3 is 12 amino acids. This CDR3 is CASSVEGGEAFF.

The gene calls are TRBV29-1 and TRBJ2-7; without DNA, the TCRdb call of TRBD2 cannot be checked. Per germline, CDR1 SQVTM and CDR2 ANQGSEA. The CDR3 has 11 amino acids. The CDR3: CSVGLAHEQYF.

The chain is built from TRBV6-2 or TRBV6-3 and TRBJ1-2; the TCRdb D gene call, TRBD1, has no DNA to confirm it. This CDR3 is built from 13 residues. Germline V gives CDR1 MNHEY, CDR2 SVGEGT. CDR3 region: CASREAGVDGYTF.

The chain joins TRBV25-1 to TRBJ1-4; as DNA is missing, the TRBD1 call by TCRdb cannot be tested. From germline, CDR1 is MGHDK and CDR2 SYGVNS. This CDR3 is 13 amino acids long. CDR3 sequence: CASTGGINEKLFF.

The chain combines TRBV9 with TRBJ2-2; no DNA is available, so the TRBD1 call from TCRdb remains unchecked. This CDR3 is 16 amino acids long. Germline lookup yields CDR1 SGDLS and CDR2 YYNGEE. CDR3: CASSTLPGMNTGELFF.

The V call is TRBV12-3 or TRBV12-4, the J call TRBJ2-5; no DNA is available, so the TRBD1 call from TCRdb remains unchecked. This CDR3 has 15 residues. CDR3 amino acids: CASSPGTKPVATQYF.